This TCR beta chain was identified during a study of CD8 T cells in Susac syndrome. Reverse transcription of about 0.45 to 1 ug RNA was carried out with random hexamers. Amplification of TCR beta CDR3 was carried out by immunoSEQ multiplex PCR, which covered 54 Vbeta and 13 Jbeta segments. One entry per CDR3 protein results from TCRdb running MiXCR on the immunoSEQ multiplex PCR reads. Here the sample spans fewer than 150,000 distinct CDR3 sequences, nearly 95% being singletons. Trimming removed 4 bases from V and 5 bases from J, with 12 bases in between. In germline, CDR1 is SGHDN, CDR2 FVKESK. There are 13 residues in the CDR3.

This sequence originates from a human donor in good health. Sequencing used CD8+ T cells from PBMCs. This rearrangement joins TRBV14 to TRBJ2-7; D gene unclear. In DNA form, the CDR3 reads TGTGCCAGCAGCCCGGGCCTGGTCCACGAGCAGTACTTC. Translating it yields CASSPGLVHEQYF.